Sequencing of this T cell receptor (beta chain) was carried out in a study of blood T cell repertoires in COVID-19. Recovery among Cohort 3 donors was established by two negative PCRs, clearance, or symptom resolution. The CDR3 has 12 residues. Trimming stripped 6 bases from V and 9 bases from J, with 14 bases between. Clones were read by immunoSEQ multiplex PCR, and TCRdb kept only the in-frame ones, dropping some. The table has fewer than 350,000 clones, 70% to 90% seen once. The source material was PBMCs or T cells enriched from blood (not recorded which). The receptor comes from a woman aged 40 to 50 who had recovered from COVID-19. This chain connects TRBV12-3 or TRBV12-4 to TRBJ2-5, with TRBD2 as a possible D gene (6 bases). CDR3 DNA sequence: TGTGCCAGCAGACGGGGGTCCCTGGCCCAGTACTTC. Its translation: CASRRGSLAQYF.